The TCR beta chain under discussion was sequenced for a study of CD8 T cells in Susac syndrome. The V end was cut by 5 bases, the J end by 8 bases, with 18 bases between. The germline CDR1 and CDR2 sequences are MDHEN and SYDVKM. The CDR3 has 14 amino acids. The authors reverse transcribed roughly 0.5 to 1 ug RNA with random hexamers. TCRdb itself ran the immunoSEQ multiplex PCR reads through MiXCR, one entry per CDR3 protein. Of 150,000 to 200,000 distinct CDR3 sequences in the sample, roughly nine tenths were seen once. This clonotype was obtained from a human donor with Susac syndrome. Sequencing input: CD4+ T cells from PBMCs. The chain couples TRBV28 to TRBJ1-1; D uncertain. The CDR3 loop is CASSPTAESGEAFF. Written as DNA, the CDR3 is TGTGCCAGCAGTCCCACCGCCGAAAGTGGAGAAGCTTTCTTT.